Reported below is one T cell receptor beta chain. The length of the CDR3 is 12 residues. CDR1 MDHEN and CDR2 SYDVKM come from the germline V gene. Deletions cut 6 bases from V and 6 bases from J, with 6 bases between. The data are from a study of T cells in localized non-small cell lung cancer. The assay was immunoSEQ multiplex PCR, and TCRdb's table has in-frame clones only and misses some. Of 1,900 or so clones in the sample, about 23% are singletons; the top ten hold more than 15%. The chain couples TRBV28 to TRBJ1-6; no firm D call. This specimen was lung tumor tissue, taken before any cancer treatment. This sequence was found in a female donor older than 55 with stage II squamous cell lung carcinoma. The CDR3 protein is CASRTPNSPLHF. CDR3 in DNA: TGTGCCAGCAGGACCCCTAATTCACCCCTCCACTTT.